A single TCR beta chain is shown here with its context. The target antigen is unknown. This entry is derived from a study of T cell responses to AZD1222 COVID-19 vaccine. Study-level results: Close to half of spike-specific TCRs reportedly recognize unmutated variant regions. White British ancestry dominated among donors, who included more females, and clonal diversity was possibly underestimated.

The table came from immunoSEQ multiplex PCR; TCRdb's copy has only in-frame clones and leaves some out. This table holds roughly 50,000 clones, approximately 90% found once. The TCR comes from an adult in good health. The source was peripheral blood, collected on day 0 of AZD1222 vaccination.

DNA of the CDR3: TGTGCCAGCAGTGAAGGGGCTCGGACATTTAACGAAAAACTGTTTTTT. Its protein is CASSEGARTFNEKLFF. The chain uses TRBV2 and TRBJ1-4, with a tentative D call TRBD1 (5 bases). The CDR3 is 16 amino acids. Germline assignment: CDR1 SNHLY and CDR2 FYNNEI. V lost 1 base to trimming and J lost 8 bases, with 17 bases between them.